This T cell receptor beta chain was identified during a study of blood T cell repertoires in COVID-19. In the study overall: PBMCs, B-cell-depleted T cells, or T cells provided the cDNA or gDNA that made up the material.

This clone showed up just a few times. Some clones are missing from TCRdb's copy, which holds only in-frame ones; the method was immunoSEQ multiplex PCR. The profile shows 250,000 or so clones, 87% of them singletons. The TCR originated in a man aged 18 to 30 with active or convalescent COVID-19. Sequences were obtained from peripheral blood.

CDR3 sequence reads: CASSLYSYDNYGYTF. CDR3 DNA: TGTGCCAGCAGTCTATACAGCTACGATAACTATGGCTACACCTTC. The chain is built from TRBV6-2 or TRBV6-3 and TRBJ1-2; D is undetermined. V shed 5 bases and J shed 1 base, with 14 bases lying between them. The germline V gene encodes CDR1 MNHEY and CDR2 SVGEGT. The CDR3 contains 15 residues.